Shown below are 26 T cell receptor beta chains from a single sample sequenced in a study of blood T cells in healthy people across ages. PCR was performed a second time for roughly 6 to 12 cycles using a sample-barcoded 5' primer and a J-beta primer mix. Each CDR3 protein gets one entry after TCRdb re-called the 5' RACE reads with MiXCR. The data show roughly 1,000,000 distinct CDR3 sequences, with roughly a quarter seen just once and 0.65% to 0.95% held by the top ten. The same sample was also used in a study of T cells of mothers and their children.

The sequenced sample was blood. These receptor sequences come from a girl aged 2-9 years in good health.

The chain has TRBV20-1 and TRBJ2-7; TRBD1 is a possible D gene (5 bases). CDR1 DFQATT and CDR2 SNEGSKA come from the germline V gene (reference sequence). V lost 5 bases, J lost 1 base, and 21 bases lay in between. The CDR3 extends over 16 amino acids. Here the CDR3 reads CSADAPWLRGSYEQYF. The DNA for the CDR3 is TGCAGTGCTGATGCCCCCTGGCTAAGGGGATCCTACGAGCAGTACTTC.

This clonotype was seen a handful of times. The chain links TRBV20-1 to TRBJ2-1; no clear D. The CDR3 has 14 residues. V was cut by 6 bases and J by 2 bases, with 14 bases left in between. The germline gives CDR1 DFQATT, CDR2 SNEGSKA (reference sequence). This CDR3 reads CSASSTNTYNEQFF. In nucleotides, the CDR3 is TGCAGTGCCAGTAGTACTAATACCTACAATGAGCAGTTCTTC.

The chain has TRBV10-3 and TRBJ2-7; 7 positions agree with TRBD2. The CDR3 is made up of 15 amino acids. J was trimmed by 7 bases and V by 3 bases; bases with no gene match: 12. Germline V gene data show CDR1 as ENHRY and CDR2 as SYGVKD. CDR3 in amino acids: CAISELGPEAGEQYF. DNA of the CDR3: TGTGCCATCAGTGAACTGGGACCCGAAGCGGGGGAGCAGTACTTC.

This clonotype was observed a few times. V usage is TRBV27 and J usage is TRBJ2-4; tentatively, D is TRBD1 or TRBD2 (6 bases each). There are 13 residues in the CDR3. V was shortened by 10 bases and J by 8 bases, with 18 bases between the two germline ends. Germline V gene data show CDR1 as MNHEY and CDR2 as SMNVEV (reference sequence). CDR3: CATRGSREDIQYF. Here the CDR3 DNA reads TGTGCCACCAGGGGTTCCAGGGAGGACATTCAGTACTTC.

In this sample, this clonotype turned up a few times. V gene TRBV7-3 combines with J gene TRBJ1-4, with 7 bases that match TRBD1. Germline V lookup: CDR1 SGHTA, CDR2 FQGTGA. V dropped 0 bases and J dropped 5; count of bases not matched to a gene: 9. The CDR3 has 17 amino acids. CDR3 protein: CASSLTYIQGTNEKLFF. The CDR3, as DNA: TGTGCCAGCAGCTTAACCTATATACAGGGGACGAATGAAAAACTGTTTTTT.

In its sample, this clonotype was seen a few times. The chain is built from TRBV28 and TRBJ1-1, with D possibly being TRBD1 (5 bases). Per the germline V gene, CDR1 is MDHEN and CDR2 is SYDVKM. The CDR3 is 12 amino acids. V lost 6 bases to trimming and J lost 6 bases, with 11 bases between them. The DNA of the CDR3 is TGTGCCAGCAGCCGGGACGTGCCTGAAGCTTTCTTT. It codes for CASSRDVPEAFF.

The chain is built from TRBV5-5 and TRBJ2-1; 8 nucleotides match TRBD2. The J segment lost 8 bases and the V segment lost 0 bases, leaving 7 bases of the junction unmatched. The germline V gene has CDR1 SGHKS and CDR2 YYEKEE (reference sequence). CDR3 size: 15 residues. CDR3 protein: CASSLAGRAGDEQFF. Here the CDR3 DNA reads TGTGCCAGCAGCTTGGCCGGGAGGGCCGGCGATGAGCAGTTCTTC.

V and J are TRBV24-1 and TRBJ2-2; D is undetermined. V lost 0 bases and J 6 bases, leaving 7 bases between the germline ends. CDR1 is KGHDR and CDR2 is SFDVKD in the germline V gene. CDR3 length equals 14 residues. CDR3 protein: CATSDLAGAGELFF. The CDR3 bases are TGTGCCACCAGTGATTTGGCAGGAGCCGGGGAGCTGTTTTTT.

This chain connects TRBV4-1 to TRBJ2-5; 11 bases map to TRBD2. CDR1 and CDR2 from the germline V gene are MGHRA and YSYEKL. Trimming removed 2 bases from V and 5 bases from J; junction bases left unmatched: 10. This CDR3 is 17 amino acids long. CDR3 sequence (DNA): TGCGCCAGCAGCCAAATGACTAGCGGGATGTTCGGGGAGACCCAGTACTTC. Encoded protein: CASSQMTSGMFGETQYF.

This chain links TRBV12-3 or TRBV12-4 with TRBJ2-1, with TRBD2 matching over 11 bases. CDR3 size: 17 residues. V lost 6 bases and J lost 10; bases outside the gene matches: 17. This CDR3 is CASSPGEGLAEEREQFF. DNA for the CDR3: TGTGCCAGCAGCCCCGGAGAGGGACTAGCGGAGGAGAGAGAGCAGTTCTTC.

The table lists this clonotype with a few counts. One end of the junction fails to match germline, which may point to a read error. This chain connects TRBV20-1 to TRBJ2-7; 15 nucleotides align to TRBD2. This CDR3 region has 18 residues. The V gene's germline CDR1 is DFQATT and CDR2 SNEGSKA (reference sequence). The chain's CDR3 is CSAREAETSGLAGGEQYF. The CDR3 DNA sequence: TGCAGCGCTAGAGAGGCGGAAACCTCGGGACTAGCGGGGGGCGAGCAGTACTTC.

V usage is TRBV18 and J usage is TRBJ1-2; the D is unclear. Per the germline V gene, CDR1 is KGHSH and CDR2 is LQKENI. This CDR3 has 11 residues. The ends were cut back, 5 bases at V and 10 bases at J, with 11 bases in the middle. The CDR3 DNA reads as TGTGCCAGCTCATCTGATTTCCCCTACACCTTC. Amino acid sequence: CASSSDFPYTF.

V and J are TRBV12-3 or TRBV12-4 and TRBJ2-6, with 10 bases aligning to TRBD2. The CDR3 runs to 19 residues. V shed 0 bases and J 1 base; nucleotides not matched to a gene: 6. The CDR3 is CASSLALAGDPSGANVLTF. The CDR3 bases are TGTGCCAGCAGTTTAGCGCTAGCGGGAGATCCTTCTGGGGCCAACGTCCTGACTTTC.

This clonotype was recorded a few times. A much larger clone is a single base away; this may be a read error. In DNA form, the CDR3 reads TGTGCCAGCAGCCCGGGACTAGCGGGAGGGTACAATGAGCAGTTCTTC. Encoded protein: CASSPGLAGGYNEQFF. This chain uses TRBV5-6 with TRBJ2-1, with TRBD2 matching 16 bases. The CDR3 totals 16 residues. Germline values: CDR1 SGHDT, CDR2 YYEEEE. The J segment lost 4 bases and the V segment lost 4 bases, leaving 2 bases of the junction unmatched.

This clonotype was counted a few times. The CDR3 spells CASGAKAGGRRETQYF. For the CDR3, the DNA is TGTGCCAGTGGTGCGAAGGCGGGGGGGCGGAGAGAGACCCAGTACTTC. The V gene is TRBV6-1, the J gene TRBJ2-5; the match to TRBD2 covers 9 bases. J gave up 4 bases and V 9 bases, and 15 bases lay outside the gene matches. This CDR3 is 16 amino acids long. CDR1 and CDR2 (germline): MNHNS, SASEGT.

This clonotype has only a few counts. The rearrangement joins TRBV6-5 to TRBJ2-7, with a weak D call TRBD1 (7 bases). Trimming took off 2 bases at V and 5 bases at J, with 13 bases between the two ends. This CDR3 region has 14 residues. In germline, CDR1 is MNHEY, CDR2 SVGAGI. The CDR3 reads CASSYGGTANEQYF. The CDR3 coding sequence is TGTGCCAGCAGTTACGGAGGGACAGCAAACGAGCAGTACTTC.

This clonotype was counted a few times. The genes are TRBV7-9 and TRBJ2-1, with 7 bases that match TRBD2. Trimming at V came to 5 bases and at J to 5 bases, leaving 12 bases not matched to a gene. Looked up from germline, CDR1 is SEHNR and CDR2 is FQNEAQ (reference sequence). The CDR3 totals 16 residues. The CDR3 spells CASSLRDGRLNNEQFF. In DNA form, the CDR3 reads TGTGCCAGCAGCCTACGGGACGGGAGGCTAAACAATGAGCAGTTCTTC.

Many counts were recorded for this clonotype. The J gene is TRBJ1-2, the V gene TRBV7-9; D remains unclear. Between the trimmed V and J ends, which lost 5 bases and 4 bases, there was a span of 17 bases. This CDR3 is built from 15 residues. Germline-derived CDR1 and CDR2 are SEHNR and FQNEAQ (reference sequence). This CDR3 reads CASSPEGEDPYGYTF. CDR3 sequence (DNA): TGTGCCAGCAGCCCCGAAGGCGAAGATCCCTATGGCTACACCTTC.

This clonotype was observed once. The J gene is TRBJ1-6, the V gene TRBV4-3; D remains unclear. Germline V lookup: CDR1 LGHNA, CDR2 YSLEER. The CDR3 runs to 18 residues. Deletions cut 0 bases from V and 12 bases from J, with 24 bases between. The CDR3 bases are TGCGCCAGCAGCCAAGAAATTGCCTCCACTCTATTTGATTTACCCCTCCACTTT. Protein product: CASSQEIASTLFDLPLHF.

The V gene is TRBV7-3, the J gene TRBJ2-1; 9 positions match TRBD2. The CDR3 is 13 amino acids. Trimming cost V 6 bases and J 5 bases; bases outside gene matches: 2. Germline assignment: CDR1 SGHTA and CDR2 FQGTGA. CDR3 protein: CASRSSGNNEQFF. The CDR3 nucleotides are TGTGCCAGCAGATCTAGCGGGAACAATGAGCAGTTCTTC.

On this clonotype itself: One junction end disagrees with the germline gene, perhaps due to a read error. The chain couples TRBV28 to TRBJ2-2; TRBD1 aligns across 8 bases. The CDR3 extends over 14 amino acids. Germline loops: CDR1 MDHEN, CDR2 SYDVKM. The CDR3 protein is CANSDRGLPGELFF. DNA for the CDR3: TGTGCCAACAGTGACAGGGGTCTGCCTGGGGAGCTGTTTTTT.

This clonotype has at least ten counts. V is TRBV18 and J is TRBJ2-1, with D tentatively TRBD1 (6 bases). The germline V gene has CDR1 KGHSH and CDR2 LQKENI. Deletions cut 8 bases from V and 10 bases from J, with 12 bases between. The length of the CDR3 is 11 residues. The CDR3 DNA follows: TGTGCCAGCGGAACAGGGTACGAGCAGTTCTTC. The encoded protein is CASGTGYEQFF.

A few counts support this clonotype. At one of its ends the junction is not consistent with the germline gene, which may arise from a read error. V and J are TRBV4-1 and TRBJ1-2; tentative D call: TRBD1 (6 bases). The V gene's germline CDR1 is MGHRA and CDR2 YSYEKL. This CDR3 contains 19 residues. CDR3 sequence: CASSQLGLQGRTSNCGYTF. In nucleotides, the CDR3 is TGCGCCAGCAGCCAATTGGGGTTGCAGGGGAGAACTTCTAACTGTGGCTACACCTTC.

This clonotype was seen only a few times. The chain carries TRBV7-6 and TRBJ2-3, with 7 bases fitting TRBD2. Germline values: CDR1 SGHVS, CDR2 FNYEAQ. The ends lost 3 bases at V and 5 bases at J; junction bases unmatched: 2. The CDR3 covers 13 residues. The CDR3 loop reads CASSLRGIDTQYF. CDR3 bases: TGTGCCAGCAGCTTGCGGGGGATAGATACGCAGTATTTT.

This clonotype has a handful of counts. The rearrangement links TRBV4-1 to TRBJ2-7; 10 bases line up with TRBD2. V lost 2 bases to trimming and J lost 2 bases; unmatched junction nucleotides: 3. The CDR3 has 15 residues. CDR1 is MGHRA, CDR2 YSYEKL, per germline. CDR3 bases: TGCGCCAGCAGCCAATTCAGCGGGAGGGCCTACGAGCAGTACTTC. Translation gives CASSQFSGRAYEQYF.

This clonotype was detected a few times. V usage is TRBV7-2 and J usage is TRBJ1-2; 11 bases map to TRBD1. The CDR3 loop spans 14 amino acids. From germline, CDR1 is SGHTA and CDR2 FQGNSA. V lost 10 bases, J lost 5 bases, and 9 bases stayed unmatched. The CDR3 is CATTSGTGGYGYTF. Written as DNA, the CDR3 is TGTGCCACAACCTCCGGGACAGGGGGATATGGCTACACCTTC.